Given below is one T cell receptor beta chain in context. These data originate in a study of cytomegalovirus exposure and HLA in healthy donors. PCR used 60 Vbeta primers and 13 Jbeta primers. Generated by immunoSEQ multiplex PCR, the TCRdb table keeps only in-frame clones and is missing some. The top ten clones hold under 8.5% of a sample with some 150,000 clones, around 82% of them seen once. V shed 4 bases and J 7 bases; nucleotides not matched to a gene: 7. Germline values: CDR1 SGHRS, CDR2 YFSETQ. The CDR3 totals 15 residues. The receptor was isolated from a woman aged 45-65 years in good health and CMV-seropositive. The sequenced material came from PBMCs. V gene TRBV5-1 combines with J gene TRBJ1-6; 8 bases align to TRBD1. The CDR3 DNA reads as TGCGCCAGCAGCGTAGACAGGGGTCCAAATTCACCCCTCCACTTT. Protein sequence: CASSVDRGPNSPLHF.